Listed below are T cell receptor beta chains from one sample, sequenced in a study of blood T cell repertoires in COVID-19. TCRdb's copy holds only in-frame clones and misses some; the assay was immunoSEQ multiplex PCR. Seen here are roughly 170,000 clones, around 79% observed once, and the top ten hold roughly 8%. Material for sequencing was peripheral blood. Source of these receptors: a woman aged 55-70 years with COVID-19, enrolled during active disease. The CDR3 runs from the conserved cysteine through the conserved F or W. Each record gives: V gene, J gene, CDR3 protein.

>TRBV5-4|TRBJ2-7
CASSLDLSGSLYEQYF
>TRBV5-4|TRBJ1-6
CASSDTGGNNSPLHF
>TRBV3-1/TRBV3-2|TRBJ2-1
CASSQDPYPGTSGRDEQFF
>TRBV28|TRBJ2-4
CASVGQAANIQYF
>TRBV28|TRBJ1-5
CASSPPGGRGNQPQHF
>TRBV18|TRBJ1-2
CASSPRAEPNYGYTF
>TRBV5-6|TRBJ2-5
CASSPLLAGVQETQYF
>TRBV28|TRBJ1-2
CASSSHGGSGGYTF
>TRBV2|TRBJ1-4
CASSDPTGIGEKLFF
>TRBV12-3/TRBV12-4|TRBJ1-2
CASSLTGDGYTF
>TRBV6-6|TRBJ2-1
CASRPQGGEQFF
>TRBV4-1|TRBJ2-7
CASSQSIGTVISYEQYF